The sample holds many counts of the clone carrying this TCR beta chain. What it recognizes is unknown. V lost 0 bases and J lost 3, with 8 bases in between. Germline V gene sequence: CDR1 MNHNS, CDR2 SASEGT. This CDR3 is 14 amino acids long. The data belong to a study of T cells in Graves' hyperthyroidism and ophthalmopathy. Study-level points and caveats: Most expanded thyroid clonotypes above 0.001 also appeared in blood.

TCR beta CDR3 region amplification was performed from RNA transcripts. Researchers ran a first-round RT-PCR on the TCR CDR3 using the HTBI primer set. TCRdb processed the multiplex PCR reads anew with MiXCR; each CDR3 protein has one entry. Seen here are fewer than 800,000 distinct CDR3 sequences, 16% observed once, and the top ten hold roughly 8%. Sequenced sample: blood. This TCR was sampled from a man between 18 and 35 years old with Graves' hyperthyroidism. This chain links TRBV6-1 with TRBJ1-1; D is uncertain. The CDR3: CASSEAGVHTEAFF. CDR3 DNA sequence: TGTGCCAGCAGTGAAGCTGGGGTGCACACTGAAGCTTTCTTT.